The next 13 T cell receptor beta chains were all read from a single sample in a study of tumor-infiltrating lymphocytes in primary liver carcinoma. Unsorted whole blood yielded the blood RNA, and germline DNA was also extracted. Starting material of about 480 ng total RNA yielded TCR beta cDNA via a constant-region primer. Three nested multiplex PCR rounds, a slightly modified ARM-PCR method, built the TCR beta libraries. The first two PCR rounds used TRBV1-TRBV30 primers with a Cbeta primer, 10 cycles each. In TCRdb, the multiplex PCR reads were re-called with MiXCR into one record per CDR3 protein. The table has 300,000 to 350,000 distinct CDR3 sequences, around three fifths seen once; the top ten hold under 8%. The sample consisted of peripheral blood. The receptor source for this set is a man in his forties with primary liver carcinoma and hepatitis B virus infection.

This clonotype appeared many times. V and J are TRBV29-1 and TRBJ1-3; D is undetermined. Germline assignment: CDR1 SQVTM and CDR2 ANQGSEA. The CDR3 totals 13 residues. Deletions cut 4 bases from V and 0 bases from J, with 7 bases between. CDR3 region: CSVASSSGNTIYF. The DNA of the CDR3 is TGCAGCGTTGCTAGTTCCTCTGGAAACACCATATATTTT.

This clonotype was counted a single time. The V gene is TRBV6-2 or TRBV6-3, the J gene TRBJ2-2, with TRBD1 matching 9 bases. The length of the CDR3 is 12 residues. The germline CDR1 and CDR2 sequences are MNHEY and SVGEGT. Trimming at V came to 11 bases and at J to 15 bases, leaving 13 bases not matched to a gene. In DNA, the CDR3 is TGTGCCGGACAGGGGAATGCCGGGGACTTGTTTTTT. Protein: CAGQGNAGDLFF.

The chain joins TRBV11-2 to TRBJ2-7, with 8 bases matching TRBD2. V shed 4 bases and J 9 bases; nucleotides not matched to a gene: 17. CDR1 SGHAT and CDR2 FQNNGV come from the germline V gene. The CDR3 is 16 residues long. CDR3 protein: CASSSYWGTRSYGQYF. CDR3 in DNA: TGTGCCAGCAGCTCGTATTGGGGGACTAGAAGCTATGGGCAGTACTTC. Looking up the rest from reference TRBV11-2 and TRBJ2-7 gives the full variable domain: EAGVAQSPRYKIIEKRQSVAFWCNPISGHATLYWYQQILGQGPKLLIQFQNNGVVDDSQLPKDRFSAERLKGVDSTLKIQPAKLEDSAVYLCASSSYWGTRSYGQYFGPGTRLTVT.

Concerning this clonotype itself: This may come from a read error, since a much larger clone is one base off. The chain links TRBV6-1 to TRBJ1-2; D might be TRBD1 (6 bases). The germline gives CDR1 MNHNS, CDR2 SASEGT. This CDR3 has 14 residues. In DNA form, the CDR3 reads TGTGTCAGCAGTGAAACCAGGGGTAGGGATGGCTACACCTTC. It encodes CVSSETRGRDGYTF.

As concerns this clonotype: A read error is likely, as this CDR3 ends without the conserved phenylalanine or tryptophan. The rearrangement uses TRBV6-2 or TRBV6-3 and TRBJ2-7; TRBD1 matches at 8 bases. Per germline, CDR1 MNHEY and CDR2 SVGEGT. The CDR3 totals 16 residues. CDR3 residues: CASSYSKTGVAYEQYY. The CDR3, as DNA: TGTGCCAGCAGTTACTCGAAGACAGGGGTTGCCTACGAACAGTACTAC.

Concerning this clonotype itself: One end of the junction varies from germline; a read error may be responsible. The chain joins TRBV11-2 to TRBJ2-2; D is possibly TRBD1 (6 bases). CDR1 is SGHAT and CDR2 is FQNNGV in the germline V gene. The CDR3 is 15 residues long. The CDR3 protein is CASIPRTANTGELFF. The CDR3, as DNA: TGTGCCAGCATTCCCCGGACAGCGAACACCGGTGAGCTGTTTTTT.

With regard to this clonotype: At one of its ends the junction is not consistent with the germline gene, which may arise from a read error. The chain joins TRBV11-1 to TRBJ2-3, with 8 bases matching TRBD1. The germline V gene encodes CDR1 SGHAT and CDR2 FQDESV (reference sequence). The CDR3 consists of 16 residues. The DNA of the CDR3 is TGTGCTAGCATCTACCGGGACAGGACCCCCACAGATACGCAGTATTTT. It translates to CASIYRDRTPTDTQYF.

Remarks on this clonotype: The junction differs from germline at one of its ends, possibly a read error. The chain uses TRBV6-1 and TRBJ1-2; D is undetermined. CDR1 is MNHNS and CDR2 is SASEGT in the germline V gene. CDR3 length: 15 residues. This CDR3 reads CASSEDEGTGYGYTF. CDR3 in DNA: TGTGCGAGCAGTGAAGATGAGGGAACGGGCTATGGCTACACCTTC.

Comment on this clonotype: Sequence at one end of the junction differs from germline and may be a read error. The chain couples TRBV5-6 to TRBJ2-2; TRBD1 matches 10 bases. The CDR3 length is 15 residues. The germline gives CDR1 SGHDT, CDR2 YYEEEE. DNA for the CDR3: TGTGCCTGTAGTATCGGGACAGGGGTCACCGGGGAACTGTTTTTT. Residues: CACSIGTGVTGELFF.

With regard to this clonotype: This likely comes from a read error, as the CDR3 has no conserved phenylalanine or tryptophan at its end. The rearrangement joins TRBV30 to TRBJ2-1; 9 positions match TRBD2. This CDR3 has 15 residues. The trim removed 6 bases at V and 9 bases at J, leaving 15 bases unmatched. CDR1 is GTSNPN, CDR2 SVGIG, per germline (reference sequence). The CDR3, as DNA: TGTGCCTGCTCAGGCAGGGGCGGGAGGGTCGGTGAGCAGTTCTTA. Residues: CACSGRGGRVGEQFL.

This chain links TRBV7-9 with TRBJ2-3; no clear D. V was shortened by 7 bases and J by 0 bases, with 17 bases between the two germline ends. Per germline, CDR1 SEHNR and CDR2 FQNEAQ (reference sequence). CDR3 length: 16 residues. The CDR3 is CASNLKDGYSTDTQYF. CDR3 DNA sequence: TGTGCCAGCAACCTAAAGGACGGGTATAGCACAGATACGCAGTATTTT.

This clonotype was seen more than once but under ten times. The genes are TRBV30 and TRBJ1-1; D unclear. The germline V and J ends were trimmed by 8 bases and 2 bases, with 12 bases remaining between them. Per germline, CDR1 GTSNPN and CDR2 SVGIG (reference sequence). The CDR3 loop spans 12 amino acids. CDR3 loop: CAQGRENTEAFF. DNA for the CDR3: TGTGCCCAAGGGCGGGAAAACACTGAAGCTTTCTTT.

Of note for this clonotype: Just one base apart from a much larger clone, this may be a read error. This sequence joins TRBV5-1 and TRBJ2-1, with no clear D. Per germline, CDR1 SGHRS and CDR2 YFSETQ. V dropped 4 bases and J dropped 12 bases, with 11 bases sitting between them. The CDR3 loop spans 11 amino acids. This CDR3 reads CASSRELVQFF. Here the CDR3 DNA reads TGCGCCAGCAGCCGCGAGCTTGTGCAGTTCTTC.